The 5 T cell receptor beta chains below come from one sample, sequenced in a study of T cell repertoires in cytomegalovirus infection. Each CDR3 protein gets one entry after TCRdb re-called the reads with MiXCR. Among 250,000 to 300,000 distinct CDR3 sequences listed, roughly 15% were seen once. Source material: PBMCs. Receptors originate from a human donor in good health (CMV status not recorded). Some clones in this sample may be carry-over from other donors' samples.

J is TRBJ2-7 and V is TRBV5-4; a possible D gene is TRBD1 (5 bases). In germline, CDR1 is SGHNT, CDR2 YYREEE (reference sequence). The CDR3 spans 14 residues. V lost 1 base to trimming and J lost 7 bases, with 15 bases between them. CDR3 in DNA: TGTGCCAGCAGCTTGTGGGCCTCACCAGGGGAGCAGTACTTC. This sequence encodes CASSLWASPGEQYF.

This clonotype was seen many times. The J gene is TRBJ2-5, the V gene TRBV7-3; 10 bases line up with TRBD1. Germline V lookup: CDR1 SGHTA, CDR2 FQGTGA. The trim removed 3 bases at V and 5 bases at J, leaving 3 bases unmatched. The CDR3 is made up of 14 amino acids. CDR3 DNA sequence: TGTGCCAGCAGCTTGACAGGGGGCGGGGAGACCCAGTACTTC. This codes for CASSLTGGGETQYF.

The chain combines TRBV11-1 with TRBJ1-2; D remains ambiguous. The germline V and J ends were trimmed by 6 bases and 6 bases, with 23 bases remaining between them. CDR3 length equals 16 residues. Germline V gene data show CDR1 as SGHAT and CDR2 as FQDESV (reference sequence). The CDR3 sequence: CASSPSSGGRGHGYTF. The CDR3, as DNA: TGTGCCAGCAGTCCATCGTCGGGTGGCAGAGGACATGGCTACACCTTC. Full variable domain (missing parts from reference TRBV11-1 and TRBJ1-2): EAEVAQSPRYKITEKSQAVAFWCDPISGHATLYWYRQILGQGPELLVQFQDESVVDDSQLPKDRFSAERLKGVDSTLKIQPAELGDSAMYLCASSPSSGGRGHGYTFGSGTRLTVV.

In this sample, this clonotype turned up once. A much larger clone differs by one base, so this may be a read error. The chain is built from TRBV5-3 and TRBJ2-2; 8 nucleotides match TRBD2. TRBV5-3 is filed as an ORF, its function uncertain. The CDR3 covers 16 residues. The CDR3 region is CASSLKRGSNTGALFF. CDR3 DNA sequence: TGTGCCAGCAGCTTGAAGCGGGGGTCGAACACCGGGGCGCTGTTTTTT.

This clonotype was recorded a few times. CDR3 coding DNA: TGTGCCATCAGTGAGACGGTCGGAGGAAAACTGTTTTTT. Its translation: CAISETVGGKLFF. V usage is TRBV10-3 and J usage is TRBJ1-4; D gene ambiguous. The CDR3 is made up of 13 amino acids. Per germline, CDR1 ENHRY and CDR2 SYGVKD. Trimming stripped 2 bases from V and 10 bases from J, with 11 bases between.